This entry is about one T cell receptor beta chain. The data were taken from a study of OX40 agonist ivuxolimab in advanced cancers. TCRdb's copy holds only in-frame clones and misses some; the assay was immunoSEQ multiplex PCR. The sample consists of 70,000 to 95,000 clones, roughly 90% of them appearing once. The specimen comprised CD4+ or CD8+ T cells sorted from blood, sampled in a trial of the OX40 agonist ivuxolimab. This receptor was obtained from an adult with an advanced solid tumor such as melanoma, head and neck, liver or kidney cancer.

The CDR3 spells CASSFEGYHGETQYF. CDR3 nucleotide sequence: TGTGCCAGCAGCTTCGAAGGATACCATGGGGAGACCCAGTACTTC. The genes are TRBV5-8 and TRBJ2-5; no definite D call. The V end was cut by 2 bases, the J end by 5 bases, with 16 bases between. This CDR3 has 15 amino acids. CDR1 is SGHTS, CDR2 YDEGEE, per germline. The full variable domain, with the rest looked up from reference TRBV5-8 and TRBJ2-5, is EAGVTQSPTHLIKTRGQQATLRCSPISGHTSVYWYQQALGLGLQFLLWYDEGEERNRGNFPPRFSGRQFPNYSSELNVNALELEDSALYLCASSFEGYHGETQYFGPGTRLLVL.